The TCR beta chain under discussion was sequenced for a study of blood T cell repertoires in COVID-19. Study details: From the United States, Italy and Spain came samples of acute and convalescent COVID-19. Nucleic acid was either cDNA or gDNA, and it came from T cells, B-cell-depleted T cells, or PBMCs.

Trimming cost V 4 bases and J 6 bases, with 10 bases left between them. The V gene's germline CDR1 is SGDLS and CDR2 YYNGEE. This CDR3 comprises 13 residues. Authors' processing steps: Nucleated cell counts were estimated from reference gene primer amplification. Repertoires were generated with immunoSEQ multiplex PCR, while TCRdb's copy carries only in-frame clones and drops some. That table supplies the V and J calls and clone size; D and trimming were determined from the DNA. Of 220,000 or so clones in the sample, about 85% were seen once. This TCR came from an older woman who had recovered from COVID-19. The sequencing input was peripheral blood. The chain employs TRBV9 and TRBJ2-2; D is ambiguous. The CDR3 bases are TGTGCCAGCAGCCCACAATACGCCGGGGAGCTGTTTTTT. It specifies CASSPQYAGELFF.